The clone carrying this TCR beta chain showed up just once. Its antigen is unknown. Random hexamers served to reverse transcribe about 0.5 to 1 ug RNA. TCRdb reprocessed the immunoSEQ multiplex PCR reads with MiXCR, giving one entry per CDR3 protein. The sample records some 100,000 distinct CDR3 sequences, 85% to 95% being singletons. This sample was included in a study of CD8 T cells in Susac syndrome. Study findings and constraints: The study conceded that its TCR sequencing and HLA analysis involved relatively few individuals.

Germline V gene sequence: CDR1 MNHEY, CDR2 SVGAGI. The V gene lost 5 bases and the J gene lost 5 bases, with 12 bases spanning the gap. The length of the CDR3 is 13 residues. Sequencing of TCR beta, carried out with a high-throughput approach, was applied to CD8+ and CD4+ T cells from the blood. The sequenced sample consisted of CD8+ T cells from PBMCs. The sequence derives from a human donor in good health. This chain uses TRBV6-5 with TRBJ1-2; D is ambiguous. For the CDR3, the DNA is TGTGCCAGCAGTAACGAACAACTTTATGGCTACACCTTC. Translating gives CASSNEQLYGYTF.